This T cell receptor (beta chain) stems from a study of blood T cell repertoires in COVID-19. As for the study in general: COVID-19 samples collected from the United States, Italy and Spain covered acute and convalescent phases. T cells, B-cell-depleted T cells, or PBMCs supplied cDNA or gDNA.

Germline V gives CDR1 GTSNPN, CDR2 SVGIG (reference sequence). The J segment lost 6 bases and the V segment lost 3 bases, leaving 12 bases of the junction unmatched. This CDR3 is built from 16 residues. How the authors handled the data: Nucleated cell counts were estimated from reference gene primer amplification. Using immunoSEQ multiplex PCR, the repertoire was profiled, and TCRdb retains in-frame clones only, with some absent. V and J calls and clone size are those listed in that table; D and trimming were worked out from the DNA. The sample has approximately 280,000 clones; 75% to 90% are singletons.

Sequencing input: peripheral blood. This receptor was identified in a man aged 35-49 years with acute or convalescent COVID-19. J is TRBJ2-3 and V is TRBV30, with TRBD2 identical over 10 bases. CDR3: CAWRAGSGGAYDTQYF. The CDR3 bases are TGTGCCTGGAGGGCCGGGAGCGGGGGGGCATATGATACGCAGTATTTT.